Shown below are 17 T cell receptor beta chains from a single sample sequenced in a study of blood T cell repertoires in COVID-19. Only in-frame clones appear in the TCRdb table, and some are missing; sequencing was by immunoSEQ multiplex PCR. The repertoire has a few hundred thousand clones, 85% to 90% of them found once; the top ten carry almost 4.5%. The sequenced material came from peripheral blood. These receptors came from a man aged 45 to 65 with acute or convalescent COVID-19.

The V and J genes are TRBV9 and TRBJ2-7, with TRBD2 identical over 8 bases. This CDR3 spans 15 amino acids. Germline V gene lookup returns CDR1 SGDLS and CDR2 YYNGEE. Trimming took 2 bases from V and 0 from J; bases not matched to a gene: 4. This CDR3 reads CASSVSGAFSYEQYF. The DNA of the CDR3 is TGTGCCAGCAGCGTTAGCGGGGCCTTCTCCTACGAGCAGTACTTC.

The rearrangement links TRBV2 to TRBJ1-6; perhaps TRBD1 as D (6 bases). Germline-derived CDR1 and CDR2 are SNHLY and FYNNEI. V lost 9 bases and J 8 bases, leaving 17 bases between the germline ends. The CDR3 sequence is 14 residues long. CDR3 DNA sequence: TGTGCCAGGAGGGGAAGGGGGTATGATTCACCCCTCCACTTT. Translated: CARRGRGYDSPLHF.

The chain joins TRBV5-4 to TRBJ2-7; TRBD1 is a possible D gene (5 bases). The CDR3 has 13 residues. Germline CDR1 and CDR2: SGHNT and YYREEE (reference sequence). V lost 0 bases and J 8 bases, leaving 12 bases between the germline ends. For the CDR3, the DNA is TGTGCCAGCAGCTTGGGCAGGGTAGAGCAGCAGTACTTC. Translated: CASSLGRVEQQYF. The whole variable domain, remainder taken from reference TRBV5-4 and TRBJ2-7, is ETGVTQSPTHLIKTRGQQVTLRCSSQSGHNTVSWYQQALGQGPQFIFQYYREEENGRGNFPPRFSGLQFPNYSSELNVNALELDDSALYLCASSLGRVEQQYFGPGTRLTVT.

The chain recombines TRBV5-1 with TRBJ2-1; TRBD1 aligns across 7 bases. The CDR3 runs 14 residues. Germline values: CDR1 SGHRS, CDR2 YFSETQ. Trimming took 7 bases from V and 1 from J; bases not matched to a gene: 5. The chain's CDR3 is CASSRGQSYNEQFF. DNA of the CDR3: TGCGCCAGCTCTCGGGGACAGTCCTACAATGAGCAGTTCTTC.

This chain connects TRBV29-1 to TRBJ2-2; TRBD1 might be the D (6 bases). V dropped 6 bases and J dropped 3 bases, with 17 bases sitting between them. Germline V gene lookup returns CDR1 SQVTM and CDR2 ANQGSEA. CDR3 size: 15 residues. The CDR3 sequence is CSVLGVGADTGELFF. The CDR3 DNA reads TGCAGCGTGCTCGGGGTGGGGGCTGACACCGGGGAGCTGTTTTTT.

The CDR3, as DNA: TGTGCCAGCAGCCAAGGACAGGACGAAAAACTGTTTTTT. Translated: CASSQGQDEKLFF. The rearrangement links TRBV3-1 (or the pseudogene TRBV3-2) to TRBJ1-4, with D tentatively TRBD1 (6 bases). V lost 1 base to trimming and J lost 8 bases, with 8 bases between them. This CDR3 is 13 amino acids long. The V gene's germline CDR1 is LGHDT and CDR2 YNNKEL (reference sequence).

The V gene is TRBV5-1, the J gene TRBJ2-5; 11 bases fit TRBD1. CDR1 is SGHRS, CDR2 YFSETQ, per germline. This CDR3 has 16 residues. V lost 3 bases, J lost 2 bases, and 6 bases stayed unmatched. This CDR3 is CASSYSGTGGQETQYF. Written as DNA, the CDR3 is TGCGCCAGCAGCTACTCCGGGACAGGGGGACAAGAGACCCAGTACTTC.

The chain has TRBV6-6 and TRBJ1-2; D unresolved. Deletions cut 4 bases from V and 4 bases from J, with 10 bases between. This CDR3 contains 13 residues. Germline-derived CDR1 and CDR2 are MNHNY and SVGAGI (reference sequence). For the CDR3, the DNA is TGTGCCAGCAGTTCGGTACAGCCCTATGGCTACACCTTC. Translated: CASSSVQPYGYTF.

This clone appeared a single time. The chain recombines TRBV27 with TRBJ1-5; 7 bases fit TRBD1. This CDR3 region has 20 residues. Germline V gives CDR1 MNHEY, CDR2 SMNVEV (reference sequence). Unmatched junction bases numbered 21, after V lost 5 bases and J lost 2 bases. CDR3 nucleotide sequence: TGTGCCAGCAGTCCTCAACTCGGGAGGGGAGGGGGCGGCGGCAATCAGCCCCAGCATTTT. Translating it yields CASSPQLGRGGGGGNQPQHF.

The chain carries TRBV7-3 and TRBJ1-1; TRBD1 agrees at 8 bases. Germline trimming cut 5 bases from V and 2 bases from J; bases unmatched to any gene: 10. The CDR3 totals 16 residues. The germline CDR1 and CDR2 sequences are SGHTA and FQGTGA. The CDR3 region is CASSAGTGQDNTEAFF. In nucleotides, the CDR3 is TGTGCCAGCAGCGCCGGGACGGGACAGGACAACACTGAAGCTTTCTTT.

This chain uses TRBV6-2 or TRBV6-3 with TRBJ1-5; D may be TRBD1 (6 bases). The CDR3 length is 14 residues. Germline V gene sequence: CDR1 MNHEY, CDR2 SVGEGT. Trimming cost V 4 bases and J 6 bases, with 13 bases left between them. CDR3 residues: CASSSASGVQPQHF. For the CDR3, the DNA is TGTGCCAGCAGTTCCGCTTCAGGGGTTCAGCCCCAGCATTTT.

A single count supports this clone. This sequence joins TRBV18 and TRBJ1-1; D gene uncertain. This CDR3 is built from 15 residues. In germline, CDR1 is KGHSH, CDR2 LQKENI. Trimming took 2 bases from V and 0 from J, leaving 10 bases between them. In DNA form, the CDR3 reads TGTGCCAGCTCACCATCCACAGCCATGAACACTGAAGCTTTCTTT. Protein: CASSPSTAMNTEAFF.

The V gene is TRBV29-1, the J gene TRBJ1-1, with unresolved D. Germline V gene sequence: CDR1 SQVTM, CDR2 ANQGSEA. Trimming stripped 2 bases from V and 1 base from J, with 5 bases between. This CDR3 has 12 residues. The CDR3 DNA reads TGCAGCGTTGAATCAGGGAACACTGAAGCTTTCTTT. Protein: CSVESGNTEAFF.

The CDR3 spells CAWSIEYNQPQHF. In nucleotides, the CDR3 is TGTGCCTGGAGTATCGAGTACAATCAGCCCCAGCATTTT. The chain combines TRBV30 with TRBJ1-5; D remains ambiguous. Germline CDR1 and CDR2: GTSNPN and SVGIG (reference sequence). V lost 2 bases to trimming and J lost 3 bases, with 8 bases between them. This CDR3 has 13 residues. Full variable domain (missing parts from reference TRBV30 and TRBJ1-5): SQTIHQWPATLVQPVGSPLSLECTVEGTSNPNLYWYRQAAGRGLQLLFYSVGIGQISSEVPQNLSASRPQDRQFILSSKKLLLSDSGFYLCAWSIEYNQPQHFGDGTRLSIL.

The V call is TRBV4-1, the J call TRBJ1-1; 8 nucleotides match TRBD1. Germline lookup yields CDR1 MGHRA and CDR2 YSYEKL. The CDR3 runs to 14 residues. V trimming: 2 bases; J trimming: 4 bases; junction bases outside the gene matches: 3. CDR3 residues: CASSQSQGGTEAFF. The CDR3 DNA is TGCGCCAGCAGCCAATCACAGGGGGGCACTGAAGCTTTCTTT.

This chain joins TRBV19 and TRBJ1-2; D remains unclear. Germline loops: CDR1 LNHDA, CDR2 SQIVND (reference sequence). V lost 7 bases to trimming and J lost 7 bases, with 19 bases between them. The CDR3 is 14 residues long. For the CDR3, the DNA is TGTGCCAGTACTCCTGCTACTAGCCTATTTGGCTACACCTTC. This encodes CASTPATSLFGYTF.

This chain's CDR3 is CASSSRLAGSDGTQYF. The CDR3 coding sequence is TGTGCCAGCTCATCGCGACTAGCGGGGTCAGATGGGACCCAGTACTTC. This sequence joins TRBV18 and TRBJ2-5; 11 nucleotides align to TRBD2. J was trimmed by 7 bases and V by 5 bases; bases with no gene match: 12. The CDR3 has 16 amino acids. Per germline, CDR1 KGHSH and CDR2 LQKENI.